What follows is one T cell receptor beta chain and its context. A read error is possible here, since a much larger clone lies one base away. The length of the CDR3 is 16 residues. The germline CDR1 and CDR2 sequences are ENHRY and SYGVKD. Scientists recovered RNA and DNA together from roughly 21-30 mg of unsorted bulk tissue. The data derive from a study of tumor-infiltrating lymphocytes in primary liver carcinoma. Priming with a constant-region primer yielded TCR beta cDNA from approximately 500 ng total RNA. ARM-PCR was slightly modified, and three nested multiplex PCR rounds with it gave rise to the TCR beta libraries. In the first two PCR rounds, TRBV1-TRBV30 forward primers were paired with a C-beta reverse primer, and each round lasted approximately 10 cycles. A single record per CDR3 protein comes from TCRdb applying MiXCR to the multiplex PCR reads. The data hold approximately 92,000 distinct CDR3 sequences, with around 68% observed a single time.

The sequence came from a man between 35 and 55 years old with primary liver carcinoma and hepatitis B virus infection. Sequencing input: tumor-adjacent normal liver tissue. This chain connects TRBV10-3 to TRBJ2-1, with D possibly being TRBD2 (6 bases). The CDR3 nucleotides read TGTGCCATCGGTGAGACCAGGAGGGGTTCCTACAATGAGCAGTTCTTC. This gives the protein CAIGETRRGSYNEQFF.